Sequencing of this T cell receptor beta chain was carried out in a study of siplizumab effects on memory and regulatory T cells (dated by TCRdb to between 2017 and 2020). In terms of the full investigation: The effect of the anti-CD2 antibody siplizumab on alloreactive T-cell subsets was examined in allogeneic mixed lymphocyte reactions constructed from human PBMCs. General study outcomes and caveats: Of the alloreactive CD4+ clones that could be mapped, the Treg-derived share averaged around 70% with siplizumab compared with roughly 25% in control reactions. Unstimulated naive T cells appeared more diverse than memory T cells, and naive cells seemed to contribute substantially to the alloresponse. Siplizumab significantly lowered the cumulative frequency of alloreactive sequences that could be traced to unstimulated CD4+ memory T cells. Whether proliferating Tregs from siplizumab cultures were suppressive was not functionally confirmed. A naive or memory phenotype could not be assigned to roughly 75-96% of proliferating CD4+ or CD8+ clones. Sequences below about 10^-5 frequency were poorly captured, so only a minor fraction of alloreactive clones could be mapped to unstimulated subsets.

Measured from the cysteine to the phenylalanine, the CDR3 is 16 residues long. Left in the record is the CDR3 DNA by itself, 48 bases read in frame from the first base. Germline trimming amounts to 3 bases on V and 2 bases on J, with 3 as the count of junction bases outside the gene matches. In the germline V gene (reference sequence), CDR1 corresponds to SGHNT and CDR2 to YYREEE. TCRbeta CDR3 sequencing was performed on sorted unstimulated T cells and on proliferating T cells recovered from mixed lymphocyte reactions. Fresh whole blood from fewer than 11 HLA-typed healthy donors was used to isolate PBMCs. Note on this clone: Its antigen remains unidentified. Base quality data are lacking; no much larger clone is found one base away.

Libraries were constructed by the immunoSEQ multiplex PCR assay. Approximately 10^5 TCR templates per sample were assayed on the deep sequencing platform. Genomic DNA extracted from sorted T cells was used for TCRbeta CDR3 sequencing. In the paper's pipeline: The R programming language was used for the clonal analysis of the TCRbeta CDR3 data. Comparing unstimulated samples against CFSE-low samples taken after the reaction was how alloreactive CD4+ and CD8+ clones were defined. Regulatory or non-regulatory origin of alloreactive CD4+ clones was assigned by matching sequences to the sorted unstimulated Treg and non-Treg repertoires. The table was pulled from immuneACCESS by TCRdb, which kept in-frame rearrangements only. Such tables lose some clones; where checked, under half of the loss comes from unresolved V genes, and the rest has no known cause. V, J and clone size were drawn from that table, and D and trimming were deduced from the DNA. For this sample there are about 100,000 clones; 91% appear just once. The top ten constitute just over 2.5% of the sample.

This clonotype was sampled from a human donor in good health. Some clones in this sample may be carry-over from other donors' samples. Input material: CD4+ T cells sorted from blood. The chain joins TRBV5-4 to TRBJ2-1; TRBD2 fits 12 bases in the junction. The nucleotide sequence reads TGTGCCAGCAGCTCACTAGCGGGAGGAACCTACAATGAGCAGTTCTTC. This codes for CASSSLAGGTYNEQFF. With the portions outside the CDR3 filled from the reference TRBV5-4 and TRBJ2-1 genes, the complete variable region becomes ETGVTQSPTHLIKTRGQQVTLRCSSQSGHNTVSWYQQALGQGPQFIFQYYREEENGRGNFPPRFSGLQFPNYSSELNVNALELDDSALYLCASSSLAGGTYNEQFFGPGTRLTVL.